Included here is one TCR beta chain sequence, with context. The assay was immunoSEQ multiplex PCR, and TCRdb's table has in-frame clones only and misses some. This table has 25,000 to 30,000 clones, about 78% appearing once. This sample stems from a study of neoadjuvant nivolumab and ipilimumab in lung cancer. The TCR originated in an adult with non-small cell lung cancer. The source material was tumor tissue, sampled after neoadjuvant nivolumab, alone or with ipilimumab, at or shortly before surgery.

The CDR3 is CASSLVGTSGDNEQFF. As DNA, the CDR3 is TGTGCCAGCAGCTTAGTAGGGACTAGCGGGGACAATGAGCAGTTCTTC. The chain is built from TRBV7-6 and TRBJ2-1; 13 bases match TRBD2. This CDR3 spans 16 amino acids. CDR1 is SGHVS, CDR2 FNYEAQ, per germline. V dropped 1 base and J dropped 5; count of bases not matched to a gene: 2.